The clone carrying this T cell receptor beta chain was seen only a few times. Its antigen remains unidentified. Before any sequencing was done, the ViraFEST assay used viral peptide pools to expand antigen-specific CD4+ T cells. With 9 to 11 days of culture completed, CD4+ T cells were isolated. Prior SARS-CoV-2 infection was absent in the vaccine recipients, as shown by negative nucleocapsid antibodies. PBMC cultures contained some 2.1 million cells per well, about 11 IU/ml IL-2 and approximately 9.4 ug/ml peptides. This entry comes from a study of vaccination effects on CD4 cells after COVID-19. Whole-study results and caveats: Both infection-induced and vaccine-induced clones contracted markedly at late post-vaccination timepoints.

Assay used: immunoSEQ multiplex PCR; TCRdb lists only in-frame clones, some missing. The table records about 31,000 clones, roughly two thirds of them present only once. Trimming at V came to 2 bases and at J to 7 bases, leaving 7 bases not matched to a gene. The CDR3 length is 15 residues. CDR1 is SEHNR and CDR2 is FQNEAQ in the germline V gene (reference sequence). The rearrangement links TRBV7-9 to TRBJ2-1; TRBD2 agrees at 8 bases. The receptor comes from a human donor who received a COVID-19 vaccine. The starting material was CD4+ T cells from PBMCs cultured with HCoV-229E spike peptides, obtained before COVID-19 vaccination. In DNA form, the CDR3 reads TGTGCCAGCAGCTTAAGAGCGGGAGTTAGGAATGAGCAGTTCTTC. It is translated as CASSLRAGVRNEQFF.